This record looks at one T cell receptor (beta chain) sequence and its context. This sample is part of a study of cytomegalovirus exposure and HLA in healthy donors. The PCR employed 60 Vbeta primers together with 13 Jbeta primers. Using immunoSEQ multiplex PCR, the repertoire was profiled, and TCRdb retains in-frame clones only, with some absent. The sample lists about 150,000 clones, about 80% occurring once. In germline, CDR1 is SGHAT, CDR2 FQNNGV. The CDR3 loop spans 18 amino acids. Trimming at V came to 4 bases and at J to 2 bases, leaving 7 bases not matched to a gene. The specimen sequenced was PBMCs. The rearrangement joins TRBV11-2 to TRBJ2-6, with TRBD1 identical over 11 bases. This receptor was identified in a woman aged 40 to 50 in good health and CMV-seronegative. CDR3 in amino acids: CASSSSDRGQTGANVLTF. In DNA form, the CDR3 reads TGTGCCAGCAGCTCATCGGACAGGGGGCAAACTGGGGCCAACGTCCTGACTTTC.